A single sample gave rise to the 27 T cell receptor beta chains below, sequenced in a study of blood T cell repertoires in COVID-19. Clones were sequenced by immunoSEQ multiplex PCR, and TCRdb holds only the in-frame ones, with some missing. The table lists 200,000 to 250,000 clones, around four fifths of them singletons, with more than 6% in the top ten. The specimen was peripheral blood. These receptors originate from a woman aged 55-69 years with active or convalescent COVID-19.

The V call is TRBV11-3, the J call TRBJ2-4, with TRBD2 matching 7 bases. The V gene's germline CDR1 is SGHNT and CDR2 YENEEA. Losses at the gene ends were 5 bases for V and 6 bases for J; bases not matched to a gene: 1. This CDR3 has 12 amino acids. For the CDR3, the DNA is TGTGCCAGCAGCCCGGGGGGAAACATTCAGTACTTC. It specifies CASSPGGNIQYF.

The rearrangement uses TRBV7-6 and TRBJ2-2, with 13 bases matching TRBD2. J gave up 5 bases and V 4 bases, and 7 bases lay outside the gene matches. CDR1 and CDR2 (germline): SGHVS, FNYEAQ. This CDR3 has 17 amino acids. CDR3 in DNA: TGTGCCAGCAGCTCCGGACTAGCGGGAGAAGAGACCGGGGAGCTGTTTTTT. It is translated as CASSSGLAGEETGELFF. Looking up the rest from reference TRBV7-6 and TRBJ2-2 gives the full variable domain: GAGVSQSPRYKVTKRGQDVALRCDPISGHVSLYWYRQALGQGPEFLTYFNYEAQQDKSGLPNDRFSAERPEGSISTLTIQRTEQRDSAMYRCASSSGLAGEETGELFFGEGSRLTVL.

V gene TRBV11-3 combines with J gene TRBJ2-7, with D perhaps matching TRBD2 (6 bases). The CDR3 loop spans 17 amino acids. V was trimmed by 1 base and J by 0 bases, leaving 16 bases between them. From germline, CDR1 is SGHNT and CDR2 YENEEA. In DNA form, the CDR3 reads TGTGCCAGCAGCTTAGTTTGGGACTCCCTAAGCTCCTACGAGCAGTACTTC. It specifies CASSLVWDSLSSYEQYF.

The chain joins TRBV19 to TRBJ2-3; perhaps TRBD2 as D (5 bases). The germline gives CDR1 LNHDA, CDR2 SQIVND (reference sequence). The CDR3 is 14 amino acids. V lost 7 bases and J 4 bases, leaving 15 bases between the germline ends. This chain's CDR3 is CASNRAGSADTQYF. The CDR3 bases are TGTGCCAGTAACCGGGCTGGGAGTGCAGATACGCAGTATTTT.

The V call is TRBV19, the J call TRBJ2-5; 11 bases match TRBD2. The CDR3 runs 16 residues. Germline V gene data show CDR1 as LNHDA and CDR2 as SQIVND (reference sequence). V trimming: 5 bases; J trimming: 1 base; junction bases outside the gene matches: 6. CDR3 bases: TGTGCCAGTAGTGCGAGACTAGCGGGGCGCCAAGAGACCCAGTACTTC. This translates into CASSARLAGRQETQYF.

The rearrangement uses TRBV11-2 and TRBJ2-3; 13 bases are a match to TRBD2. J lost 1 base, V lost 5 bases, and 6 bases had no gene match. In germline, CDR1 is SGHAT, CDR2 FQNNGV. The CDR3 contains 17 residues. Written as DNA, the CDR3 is TGTGCCAGCAGCCCGGGACTAGCGGGGCCCCGCACAGATACGCAGTATTTT. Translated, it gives CASSPGLAGPRTDTQYF.

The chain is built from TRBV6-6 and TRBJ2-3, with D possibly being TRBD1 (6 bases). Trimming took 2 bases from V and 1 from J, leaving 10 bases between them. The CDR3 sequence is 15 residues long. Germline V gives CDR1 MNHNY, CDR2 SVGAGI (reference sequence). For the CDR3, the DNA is TGTGCCAGCAGTTACGGGACAACTCGCACAGATACGCAGTATTTT. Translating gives CASSYGTTRTDTQYF.

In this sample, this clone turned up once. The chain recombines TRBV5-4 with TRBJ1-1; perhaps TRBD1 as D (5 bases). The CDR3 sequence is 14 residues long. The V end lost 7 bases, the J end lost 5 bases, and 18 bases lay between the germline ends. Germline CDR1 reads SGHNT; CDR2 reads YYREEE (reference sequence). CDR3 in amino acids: CASETGGTRTEAFF. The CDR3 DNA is TGTGCCAGCGAGACCGGAGGGACGCGAACTGAAGCTTTCTTT.

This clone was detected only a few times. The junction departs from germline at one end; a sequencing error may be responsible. This CDR3 is CATRDREGYTGELFF. CDR3 in DNA: TGTGCCACCCGTGACAGGGAGGGCTACACCGGGGAGCTGTTTTTT. The chain links TRBV24-1 to TRBJ2-2; either TRBD1 or TRBD2 may supply D (7 bases each). Looked up from germline, CDR1 is KGHDR and CDR2 is SFDVKD. This CDR3 has 15 amino acids.

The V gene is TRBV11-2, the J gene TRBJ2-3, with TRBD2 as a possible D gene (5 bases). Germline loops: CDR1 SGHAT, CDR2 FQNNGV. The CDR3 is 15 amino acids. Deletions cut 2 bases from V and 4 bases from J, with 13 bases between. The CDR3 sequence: CASSLITLAADTQYF. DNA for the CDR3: TGTGCCAGCAGCTTAATTACCCTAGCCGCAGATACGCAGTATTTT.

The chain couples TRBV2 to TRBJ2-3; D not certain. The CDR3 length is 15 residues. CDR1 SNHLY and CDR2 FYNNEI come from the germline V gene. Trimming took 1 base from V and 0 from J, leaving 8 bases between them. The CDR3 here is CASSEGHHSTDTQYF. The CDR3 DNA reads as TGTGCCAGCAGTGAAGGACACCATAGCACAGATACGCAGTATTTT.

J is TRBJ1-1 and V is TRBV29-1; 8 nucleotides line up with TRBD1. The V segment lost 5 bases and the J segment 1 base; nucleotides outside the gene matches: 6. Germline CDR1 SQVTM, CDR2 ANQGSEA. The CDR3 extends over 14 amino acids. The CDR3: CSVCSGTGNTEAFF. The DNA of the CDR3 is TGCAGCGTTTGTTCCGGGACAGGGAACACTGAAGCTTTCTTT.

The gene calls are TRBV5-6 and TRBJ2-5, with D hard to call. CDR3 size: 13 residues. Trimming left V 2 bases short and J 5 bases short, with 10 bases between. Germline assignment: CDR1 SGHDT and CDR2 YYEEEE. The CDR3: CASSFGVRETQYF. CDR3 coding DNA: TGTGCCAGCAGCTTTGGTGTCCGGGAGACCCAGTACTTC.

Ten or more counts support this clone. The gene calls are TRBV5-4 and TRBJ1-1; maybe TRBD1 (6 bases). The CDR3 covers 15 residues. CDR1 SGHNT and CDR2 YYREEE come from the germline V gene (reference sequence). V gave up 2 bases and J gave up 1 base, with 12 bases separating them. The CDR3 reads CASSFPQGWNTEAFF. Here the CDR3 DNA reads TGTGCCAGCAGCTTCCCACAGGGATGGAACACTGAAGCTTTCTTT.

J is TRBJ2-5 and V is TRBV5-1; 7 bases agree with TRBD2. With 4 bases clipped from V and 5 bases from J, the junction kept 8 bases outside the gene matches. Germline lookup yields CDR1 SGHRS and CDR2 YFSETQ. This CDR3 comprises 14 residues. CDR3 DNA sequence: TGCGCCAGCAGCCCCGGGACTATGGGCGAGACCCAGTACTTC. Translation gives CASSPGTMGETQYF.

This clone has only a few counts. CDR3 bases: TGTGCCACCGAGGTGGACGAGCAGTACGTC. It is translated as CATEVDEQYV. The V and J genes are TRBV10-3 and TRBJ2-7; D is uncertain. The V gene lost 10 bases and the J gene lost 5 bases, with 9 bases spanning the gap. CDR3 length: 10 amino acids. Looked up from germline, CDR1 is ENHRY and CDR2 is SYGVKD.

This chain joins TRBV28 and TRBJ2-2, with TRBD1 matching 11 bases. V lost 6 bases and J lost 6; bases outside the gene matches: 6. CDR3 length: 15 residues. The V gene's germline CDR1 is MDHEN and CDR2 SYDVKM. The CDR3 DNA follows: TGTGCCAGCAGGTCGAGGGACAGGGGGTCCGGGGAGCTGTTTTTT. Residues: CASRSRDRGSGELFF. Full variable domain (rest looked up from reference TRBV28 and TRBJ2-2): DVKVTQSSRYLVKRTGEKVFLECVQDMDHENMFWYRQDPGLGLRLIYFSYDVKMKEKGDIPEGYSVSREKKERFSLILESASTNQTSMYLCASRSRDRGSGELFFGEGSRLTVL.

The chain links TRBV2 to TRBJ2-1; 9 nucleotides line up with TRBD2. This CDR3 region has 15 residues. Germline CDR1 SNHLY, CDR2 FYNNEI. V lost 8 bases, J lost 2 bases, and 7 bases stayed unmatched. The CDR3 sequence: CASSFGGRAYNEQFF. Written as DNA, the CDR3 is TGTGCCAGCTCCTTTGGCGGGAGGGCCTACAATGAGCAGTTCTTC.

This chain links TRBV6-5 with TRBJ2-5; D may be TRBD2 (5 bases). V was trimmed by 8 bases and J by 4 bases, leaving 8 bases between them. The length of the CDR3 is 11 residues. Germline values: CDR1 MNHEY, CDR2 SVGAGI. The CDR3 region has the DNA TGTGCCAGCGCGCTAGCAGAGACCCAGTACTTC. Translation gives CASALAETQYF.

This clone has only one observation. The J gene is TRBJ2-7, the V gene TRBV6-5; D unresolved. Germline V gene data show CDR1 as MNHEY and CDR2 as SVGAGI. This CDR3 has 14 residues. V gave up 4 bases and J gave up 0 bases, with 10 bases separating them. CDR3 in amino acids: CASSSQRSSYEQYF. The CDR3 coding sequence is TGTGCCAGCAGTTCTCAGAGGAGCTCCTACGAGCAGTACTTC.

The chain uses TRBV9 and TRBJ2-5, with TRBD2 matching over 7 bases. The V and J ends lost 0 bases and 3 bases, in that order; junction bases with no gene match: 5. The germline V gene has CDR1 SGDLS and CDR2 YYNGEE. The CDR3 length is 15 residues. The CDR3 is CASSVAGGGKETQYF. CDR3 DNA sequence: TGTGCCAGCAGCGTAGCGGGAGGCGGAAAAGAGACCCAGTACTTC. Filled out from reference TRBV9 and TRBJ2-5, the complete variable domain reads DSGVTQTPKHLITATGQRVTLRCSPRSGDLSVYWYQQSLDQGLQFLIQYYNGEERAKGNILERFSAQQFPDLHSELNLSSLELGDSALYFCASSVAGGGKETQYFGPGTRLLVL.

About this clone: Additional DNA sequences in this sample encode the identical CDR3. The CDR3 here is CASSLPTSGRNEQFF. DNA for the CDR3: TGCGCCAGCAGCTTGCCCACTAGCGGGAGGAATGAGCAGTTCTTC. J is TRBJ2-1 and V is TRBV5-1, with TRBD2 identical over 12 bases. This CDR3 has 15 amino acids. The germline V gene has CDR1 SGHRS and CDR2 YFSETQ. Trimming took 1 base from V and 7 from J; bases not matched to a gene: 3.

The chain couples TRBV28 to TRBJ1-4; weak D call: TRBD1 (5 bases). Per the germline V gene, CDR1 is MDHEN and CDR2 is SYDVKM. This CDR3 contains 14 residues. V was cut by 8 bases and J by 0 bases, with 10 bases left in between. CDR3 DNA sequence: TGTGCCAGCGGGGCGGGAGCAACTAATGAAAAACTGTTTTTT. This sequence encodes CASGAGATNEKLFF.

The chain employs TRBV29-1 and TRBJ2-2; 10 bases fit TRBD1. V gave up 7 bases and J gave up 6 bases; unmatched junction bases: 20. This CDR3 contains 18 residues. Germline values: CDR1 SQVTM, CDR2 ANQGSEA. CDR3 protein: CSDRKGQGTDLYAGELFF. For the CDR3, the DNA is TGCAGCGACCGAAAGGGACAGGGGACTGATTTATACGCCGGGGAGCTGTTTTTT.

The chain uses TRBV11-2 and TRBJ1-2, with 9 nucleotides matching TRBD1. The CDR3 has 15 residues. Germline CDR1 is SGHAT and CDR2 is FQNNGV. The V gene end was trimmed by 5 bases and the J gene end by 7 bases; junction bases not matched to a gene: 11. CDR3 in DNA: TGTGCCAGCAGCGTAACAGGGGGCGCTGGGGGTGGCTACACCTTC. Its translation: CASSVTGGAGGGYTF.

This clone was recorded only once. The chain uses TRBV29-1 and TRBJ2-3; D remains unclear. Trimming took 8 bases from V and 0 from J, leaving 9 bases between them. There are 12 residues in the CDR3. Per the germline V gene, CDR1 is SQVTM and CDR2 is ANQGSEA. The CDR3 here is CSQVTSTDTQYF. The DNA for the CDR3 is TGCAGCCAAGTGACTAGCACAGATACGCAGTATTTT.

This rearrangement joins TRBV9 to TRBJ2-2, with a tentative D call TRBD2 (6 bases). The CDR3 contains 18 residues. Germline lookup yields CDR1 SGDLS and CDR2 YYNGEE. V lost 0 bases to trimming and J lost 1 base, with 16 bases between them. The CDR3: CASSVDLGLAQNTGELFF. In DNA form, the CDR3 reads TGTGCCAGCAGCGTAGATCTAGGGCTAGCGCAGAACACCGGGGAGCTGTTTTTT. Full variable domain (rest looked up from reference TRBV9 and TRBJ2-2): DSGVTQTPKHLITATGQRVTLRCSPRSGDLSVYWYQQSLDQGLQFLIQYYNGEERAKGNILERFSAQQFPDLHSELNLSSLELGDSALYFCASSVDLGLAQNTGELFFGEGSRLTVL.